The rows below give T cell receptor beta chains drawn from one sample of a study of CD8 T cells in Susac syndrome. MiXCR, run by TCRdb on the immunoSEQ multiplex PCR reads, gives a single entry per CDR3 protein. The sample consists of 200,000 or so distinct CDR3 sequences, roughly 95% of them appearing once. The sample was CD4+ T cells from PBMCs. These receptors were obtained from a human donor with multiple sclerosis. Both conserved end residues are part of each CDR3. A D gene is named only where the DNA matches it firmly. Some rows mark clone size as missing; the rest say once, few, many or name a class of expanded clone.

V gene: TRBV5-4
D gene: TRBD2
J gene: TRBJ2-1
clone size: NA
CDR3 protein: CASSQTSGSYNEQFF
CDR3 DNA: TGTGCCAGCAGCCAGACTAGCGGGTCCTACAATGAGCAGTTCTTC

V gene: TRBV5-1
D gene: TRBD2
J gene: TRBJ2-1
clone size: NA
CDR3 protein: CASSLLLAAVINEQFF
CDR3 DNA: TGCGCCAGCAGCTTGCTCCTAGCGGCCGTGATCAATGAGCAGTTCTTC

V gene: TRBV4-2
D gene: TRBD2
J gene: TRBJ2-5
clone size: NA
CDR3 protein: CASRFRLALEETQYF
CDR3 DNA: TGTGCCAGCAGATTCCGACTAGCCTTAGAAGAGACCCAGTACTTC

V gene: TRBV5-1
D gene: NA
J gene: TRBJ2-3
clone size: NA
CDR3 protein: CASSFTHTDTQYF
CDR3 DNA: TGCGCCAGCAGCTTTACACACACAGATACGCAGTATTTT

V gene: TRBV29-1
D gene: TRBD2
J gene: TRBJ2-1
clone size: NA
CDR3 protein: CSVQAGGNNEQFF
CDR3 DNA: TGCAGCGTTCAAGCGGGAGGGAACAATGAGCAGTTCTTC

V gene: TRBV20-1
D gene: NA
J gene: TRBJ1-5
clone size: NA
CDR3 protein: CSATPGNQPQHF
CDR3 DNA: TGCAGTGCGACCCCGGGGAATCAGCCCCAGCATTTT

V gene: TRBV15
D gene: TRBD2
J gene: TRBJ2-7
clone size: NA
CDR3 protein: CATSRVGLAGVHEQYF
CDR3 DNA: TGTGCCACCAGCAGAGTTGGCCTAGCGGGAGTTCATGAGCAGTACTTC

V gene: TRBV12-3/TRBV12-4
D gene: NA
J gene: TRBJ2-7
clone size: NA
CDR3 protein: CASSRVDEQYF
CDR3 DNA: TGTGCCAGCAGCCGAGTGGACGAGCAGTACTTC

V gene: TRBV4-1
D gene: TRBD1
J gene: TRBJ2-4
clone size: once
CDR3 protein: CASSQRHGTGLGMDIQYF
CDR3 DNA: TGCGCCAGCAGCCAAAGGCATGGGACAGGATTGGGGATGGACATTCAGTACTTC

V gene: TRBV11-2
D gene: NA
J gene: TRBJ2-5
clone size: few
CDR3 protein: CASSLVTVQETQYF
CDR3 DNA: TGTGCCAGCAGCTTAGTAACTGTCCAAGAGACCCAGTACTTC

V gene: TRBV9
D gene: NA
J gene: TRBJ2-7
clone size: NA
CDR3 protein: CASSATTGTEQYF
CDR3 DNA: TGTGCCAGCAGCGCTACTACAGGGACCGAGCAGTACTTC

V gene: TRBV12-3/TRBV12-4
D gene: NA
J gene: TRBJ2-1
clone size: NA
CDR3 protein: CASRSLASSYNEQFF
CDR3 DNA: TGTGCCAGCAGATCGTTAGCGAGCTCCTACAATGAGCAGTTCTTC

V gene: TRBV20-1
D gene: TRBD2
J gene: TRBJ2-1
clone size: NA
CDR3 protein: CSARRRGGPYNEQFF
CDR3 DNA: TGCAGTGCTAGGCGGCGGGGGGGCCCCTACAATGAGCAGTTCTTC

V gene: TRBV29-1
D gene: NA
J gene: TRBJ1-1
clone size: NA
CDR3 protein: CSVTPPGTEAFF
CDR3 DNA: TGCAGCGTCACCCCCCCGGGGACTGAAGCTTTCTTT

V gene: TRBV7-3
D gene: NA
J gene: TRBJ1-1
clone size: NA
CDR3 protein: CASSIDINTEAFF
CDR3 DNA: TGTGCCAGCAGTATTGACATCAACACTGAAGCTTTCTTT

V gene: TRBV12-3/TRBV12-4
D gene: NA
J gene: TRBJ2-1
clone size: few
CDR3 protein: CASSVDSSSYNEQFF
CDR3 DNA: TGTGCCAGCAGCGTCGACTCGAGCTCCTACAATGAGCAGTTCTTC

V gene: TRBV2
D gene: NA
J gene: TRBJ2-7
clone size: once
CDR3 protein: CASEAGGGAGDEQYF
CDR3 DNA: TGTGCCAGCGAGGCTGGAGGGGGGGCGGGAGACGAGCAGTACTTC

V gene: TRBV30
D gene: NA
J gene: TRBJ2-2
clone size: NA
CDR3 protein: CAAGRTGELFF
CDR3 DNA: TGTGCGGCGGGGAGAACCGGGGAGCTGTTTTTT

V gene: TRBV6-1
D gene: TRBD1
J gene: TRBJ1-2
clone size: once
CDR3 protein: CASSGTGNSYGYTF
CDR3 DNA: TGTGCCAGCAGCGGGACAGGGAACAGCTATGGCTACACCTTC

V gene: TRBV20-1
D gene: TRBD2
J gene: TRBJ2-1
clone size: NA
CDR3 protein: CSAGATSGAYYNEQFF
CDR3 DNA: TGCAGTGCTGGGGCGACTAGCGGGGCCTACTACAATGAGCAGTTCTTC

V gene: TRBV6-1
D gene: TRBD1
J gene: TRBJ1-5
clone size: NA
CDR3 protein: CASSGRTGVDHHQPQHF
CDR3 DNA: TGTGCCAGCAGTGGGAGGACAGGGGTTGACCATCATCAGCCCCAGCATTTT

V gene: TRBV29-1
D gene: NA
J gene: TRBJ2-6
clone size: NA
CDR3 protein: CSVEESGANVLTF
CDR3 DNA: TGCAGCGTTGAAGAGTCTGGGGCCAACGTCCTGACTTTC

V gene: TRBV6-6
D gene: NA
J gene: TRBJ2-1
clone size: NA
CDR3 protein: CASRDSYNEQFF
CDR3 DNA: TGTGCCAGCAGAGACAGTTACAATGAGCAGTTCTTC

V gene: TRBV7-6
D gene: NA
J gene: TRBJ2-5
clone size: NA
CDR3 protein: CASSLRGEQETQYF
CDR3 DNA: TGTGCCAGCAGCTTAAGAGGGGAACAAGAGACCCAGTACTTC

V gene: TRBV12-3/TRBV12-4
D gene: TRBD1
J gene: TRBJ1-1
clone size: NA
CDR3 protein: CASSQGQLAFF
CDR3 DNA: TGTGCCAGCAGCCAGGGACAGTTGGCTTTCTTT

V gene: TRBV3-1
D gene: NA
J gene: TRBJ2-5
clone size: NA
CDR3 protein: CASSRAAGQETQYF
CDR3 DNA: TGTGCCAGCAGCCGGGCCGCGGGACAAGAGACCCAGTACTTC

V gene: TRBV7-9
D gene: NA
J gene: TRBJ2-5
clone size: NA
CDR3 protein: CASSLDGTAGGQYF
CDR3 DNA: TGTGCCAGCAGCTTAGACGGGACGGCTGGCGGCCAGTACTTC

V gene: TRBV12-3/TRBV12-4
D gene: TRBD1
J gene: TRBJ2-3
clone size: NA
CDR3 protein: CASLPSTGARTDTQYF
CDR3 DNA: TGTGCCAGCCTACCCTCAACAGGGGCCCGCACAGATACGCAGTATTTT